These 28 T cell receptor beta chains came from one sample sequenced in a study of cytomegalovirus exposure and HLA in healthy donors. A multiplex PCR was run with 60 Vbeta primers and 13 Jbeta primers. Profiling relied on immunoSEQ multiplex PCR, and the TCRdb table lists in-frame clones only, not all of them. The sample totals approximately 92,000 clones. Sequences were obtained from PBMCs. Source of these receptors: a woman aged 25 to 45 in good health and CMV-seronegative.

J is TRBJ2-2 and V is TRBV28; maybe TRBD2 (6 bases). CDR3 size: 15 residues. V dropped 8 bases and J dropped 1 base, with 14 bases sitting between them. The V gene's germline CDR1 is MDHEN and CDR2 SYDVKM. As DNA, the CDR3 is TGTGCCAGCGGTACAGCGGGCGGGAACACCGGGGAGCTGTTTTTT. It codes for CASGTAGGNTGELFF.

The CDR3 is CASSLWGQGVEQYF. The CDR3 DNA reads as TGTGCCAGCAGCTTGTGGGGACAGGGGGTCGAGCAGTACTTC. The chain uses TRBV5-6 and TRBJ2-7, with TRBD1 identical over 11 bases. Germline CDR1 reads SGHDT; CDR2 reads YYEEEE. This CDR3 spans 14 amino acids. Trimming cost V 1 base and J 6 bases; bases outside gene matches: 3.

The chain combines TRBV28 with TRBJ1-2; 7 positions agree with TRBD1. With V trimmed by 6 bases and J by 3 bases, 7 bases remained unmatched. The CDR3 loop spans 14 amino acids. Germline V lookup: CDR1 MDHEN, CDR2 SYDVKM. The CDR3 sequence is CASRPTGDHYGYTF. For the CDR3, the DNA is TGTGCCAGCAGACCTACAGGGGACCACTATGGCTACACCTTC.

V is TRBV4-1 and J is TRBJ2-5, with TRBD1 as a possible D gene (7 bases). The V end was cut by 0 bases, the J end by 5 bases, with 19 bases between. This CDR3 comprises 17 residues. The V gene's germline CDR1 is MGHRA and CDR2 YSYEKL. This chain's CDR3 is CASSQDLVSGGFETQYF. CDR3 DNA: TGCGCCAGCAGCCAAGATCTGGTGTCAGGGGGGTTTGAGACCCAGTACTTC.

The V gene is TRBV29-1, the J gene TRBJ2-7, with TRBD2 matching 10 bases. This CDR3 contains 14 residues. V lost 5 bases and J lost 4; bases outside the gene matches: 8. Per the germline V gene, CDR1 is SQVTM and CDR2 is ANQGSEA. CDR3 in amino acids: CSVRGASGGYEQYF. The CDR3 DNA follows: TGCAGCGTTAGAGGAGCTAGCGGGGGATACGAGCAGTACTTC.

In DNA form, the CDR3 reads TGTGCCAGCAGCCGGACAGGGAGCGAGCAGTACTTC. Encoded protein: CASSRTGSEQYF. This chain connects TRBV7-9 to TRBJ2-7, with 8 bases matching TRBD1. The length of the CDR3 is 12 residues. V lost 5 bases, J lost 6 bases, and 3 bases stayed unmatched. CDR1 is SEHNR and CDR2 is FQNEAQ in the germline V gene (reference sequence).

This chain connects TRBV7-3 to TRBJ2-2; tentatively, D is TRBD2 (5 bases). Germline CDR1 reads SGHTA; CDR2 reads FQGTGA. With 5 bases removed from V and 6 bases from J, the gap between germline ends came to 10 bases. This CDR3 comprises 13 residues. The CDR3 reads CASSLRGPGELFF. CDR3 nucleotide sequence: TGTGCCAGCAGCCTCCGAGGGCCCGGGGAGCTGTTTTTT.

V usage is TRBV18 and J usage is TRBJ1-1; D is unclear. This CDR3 has 13 residues. Per germline, CDR1 KGHSH and CDR2 LQKENI. V lost 2 bases to trimming and J lost 1 base, with 5 bases between them. The chain's CDR3 is CASSPIANTEAFF. In DNA, the CDR3 is TGTGCCAGCTCACCAATAGCGAACACTGAAGCTTTCTTT.

The rearrangement joins TRBV6-1 to TRBJ1-2, with 8 bases lining up with TRBD1. V lost 5 bases, J lost 5 bases, and 4 bases stayed unmatched. Looked up from germline, CDR1 is MNHNS and CDR2 is SASEGT. This CDR3 is 13 amino acids long. The CDR3 DNA is TGTGCCAGCAGTAAGGACAGGGAGTATGGCTACACCTTC. Its translation is CASSKDREYGYTF.

V and J are TRBV5-4 and TRBJ2-2; 7 positions match TRBD1. Trimming at V came to 3 bases and at J to 4 bases, leaving 6 bases not matched to a gene. This CDR3 is 15 amino acids long. Germline values: CDR1 SGHNT, CDR2 YYREEE (reference sequence). The CDR3 coding sequence is TGTGCCAGCAGCTATAGGGGGCGTAGCACCGGGGAGCTGTTTTTT. Translation: CASSYRGRSTGELFF.

This chain links TRBV6-4 with TRBJ2-7; 8 nucleotides line up with TRBD1. J gave up 2 bases and V 2 bases, and 2 bases lay outside the gene matches. Germline CDR1 reads MRHNA; CDR2 reads SNTAGT. The CDR3 loop spans 14 amino acids. DNA for the CDR3: TGTGCCAGCAGTGACCCGACAGGGGCCTACGAGCAGTACTTC. Translating gives CASSDPTGAYEQYF.

V and J are TRBV7-3 and TRBJ1-5; TRBD1 might be the D (5 bases). The germline CDR1 and CDR2 sequences are SGHTA and FQGTGA. This CDR3 has 15 residues. Trimming pared 5 bases from V and 6 bases from J, leaving 17 bases between. For the CDR3, the DNA is TGTGCCAGCAGCCCAGTTGGGACTCCGGGTCAGCCCCAGCATTTT. Translating gives CASSPVGTPGQPQHF.

The chain couples TRBV7-9 to TRBJ1-2; D is possibly TRBD1 (5 bases). V dropped 1 base and J dropped 0 bases, with 21 bases sitting between them. This CDR3 comprises 19 residues. The germline V gene has CDR1 SEHNR and CDR2 FQNEAQ (reference sequence). The CDR3 DNA reads as TGTGCCAGCAGCTTAGAGGACCGAGGGAGCGGGGACCCTAACTATGGCTACACCTTC. It yields the protein CASSLEDRGSGDPNYGYTF.

The chain links TRBV5-4 to TRBJ2-7; TRBD2 matches 14 bases. Trimming cost V 4 bases and J 4 bases; bases outside gene matches: 4. Germline V gene lookup returns CDR1 SGHNT and CDR2 YYREEE (reference sequence). The CDR3 is made up of 15 amino acids. CDR3 sequence reads: CASSRLAGGAYEQYF. The CDR3 bases are TGTGCCAGCAGCCGACTAGCGGGAGGGGCTTACGAGCAGTACTTC.

J is TRBJ1-5 and V is TRBV30; D is perhaps TRBD1 (6 bases). Trimming shortened V by 2 bases and J by 3 bases, and 11 bases separated the two germline ends. The CDR3 spans 14 residues. Germline V gene data show CDR1 as GTSNPN and CDR2 as SVGIG (reference sequence). The CDR3 reads CAWSKGGPNQPQHF. The CDR3 region has the DNA TGTGCCTGGAGTAAGGGGGGGCCCAATCAGCCCCAGCATTTT.

The chain combines TRBV5-5 with TRBJ2-7; a possible D gene is TRBD1 (6 bases). This CDR3 is 14 amino acids long. V lost 3 bases to trimming and J lost 0 bases, with 10 bases between them. Germline V gene sequence: CDR1 SGHKS, CDR2 YYEKEE (reference sequence). CDR3 DNA: TGTGCCAGCAGCTACCGGGACACCTCCTACGAGCAGTACTTC. Translation gives CASSYRDTSYEQYF.

The rearrangement uses TRBV19 and TRBJ1-1, with a weak D call TRBD1 (6 bases). CDR3 size: 11 residues. Trimming pared 7 bases from V and 7 bases from J, leaving 10 bases between. CDR1 is LNHDA and CDR2 is SQIVND in the germline V gene (reference sequence). CDR3 amino acids: CASNNRVEAFF. In DNA, the CDR3 is TGTGCCAGTAATAACAGGGTTGAAGCTTTCTTT.

The V and J genes are TRBV5-1 and TRBJ2-3; TRBD1 is a possible D gene (6 bases). The V gene lost 3 bases and the J gene lost 2 bases, with 10 bases spanning the gap. Germline assignment: CDR1 SGHRS and CDR2 YFSETQ. This CDR3 is built from 14 residues. The CDR3 DNA sequence: TGCGCCAGCAGCTCGCAGGGGCTCACAGATACGCAGTATTTT. This encodes CASSSQGLTDTQYF.

The chain combines TRBV7-3 with TRBJ2-3, with TRBD2 identical over 16 bases. Germline V CDR1 and CDR2: SGHTA, FQGTGA. V shed 4 bases, J shed 6 bases, and the junction held 1 base outside the gene matches. The CDR3 is made up of 15 amino acids. The CDR3 loop reads CASSSGLAGGDTQYF. In DNA, the CDR3 is TGTGCCAGCAGCTCGGGACTAGCGGGAGGGGATACGCAGTATTTT.

The rearrangement links TRBV10-3 to TRBJ1-1, with a possible D match to TRBD1 (5 bases). V was clipped by 6 bases and J by 1 base, with 6 bases between them. This CDR3 has 12 residues. Germline-derived CDR1 and CDR2 are ENHRY and SYGVKD. The CDR3 protein is CAIRGGNTEAFF. The CDR3 region has the DNA TGTGCCATCAGGGGGGGGAACACTGAAGCTTTCTTT.

The chain employs TRBV19 and TRBJ1-4; perhaps TRBD1 as D (5 bases). Per the germline V gene, CDR1 is LNHDA and CDR2 is SQIVND (reference sequence). The CDR3 sequence is 13 residues long. The V end was cut by 4 bases, the J end by 8 bases, with 11 bases between. This CDR3 is CASSTGGVEKLFF. The DNA of the CDR3 is TGTGCCAGTAGTACCGGGGGAGTAGAAAAACTGTTTTTT.

V is TRBV5-4 and J is TRBJ1-4; weak D call: TRBD1 (6 bases). V was pared by 4 bases and J by 0 bases, with 13 bases between. This CDR3 has 16 residues. Per germline, CDR1 SGHNT and CDR2 YYREEE (reference sequence). CDR3 DNA sequence: TGTGCCAGCAGCGACCAGGGGATAGCAACTAATGAAAAACTGTTTTTT. Amino acids: CASSDQGIATNEKLFF.

The chain uses TRBV19 and TRBJ2-2, with TRBD1 matching over 10 bases. The length of the CDR3 is 15 residues. The germline V gene has CDR1 LNHDA and CDR2 SQIVND (reference sequence). Trimming cost V 7 bases and J 5 bases; bases outside gene matches: 7. Here the CDR3 reads CASTPDRGGTGELFF. The CDR3 coding sequence is TGTGCCAGTACCCCGGACAGGGGGGGGACCGGGGAGCTGTTTTTT.

The rearrangement links TRBV6-1 to TRBJ2-7; weak D call: TRBD2 (6 bases). Germline assignment: CDR1 MNHNS and CDR2 SASEGT. V was trimmed by 2 bases and J by 3 bases, leaving 11 bases between them. The CDR3 covers 14 residues. The CDR3 DNA is TGTGCCAGCAGTGAACAGGGAGGCGACTACGAGCAGTACTTC. Residues: CASSEQGGDYEQYF.

V usage is TRBV7-9 and J usage is TRBJ2-7; 9 positions match TRBD1. The ends lost 4 bases at V and 2 bases at J; junction bases unmatched: 3. The CDR3 is 14 amino acids. The germline CDR1 and CDR2 sequences are SEHNR and FQNEAQ (reference sequence). The CDR3 DNA follows: TGTGCCAGCAGCTCCGGGACAGGGCCCTACGAGCAGTACTTC. Translating it yields CASSSGTGPYEQYF.

The CDR3 sequence: CSSQLPGQNTEAFF. The CDR3 DNA is TGCAGCTCTCAGTTACCGGGACAGAACACTGAAGCTTTCTTT. J is TRBJ1-1 and V is TRBV29-1; D possibly corresponds to TRBD1 (6 bases). This CDR3 spans 14 amino acids. The V and J ends lost 8 bases and 1 base respectively, with 17 bases between them. Germline CDR1 and CDR2: SQVTM and ANQGSEA.

The chain is built from TRBV10-2 and TRBJ2-1; D is unresolved. The germline gives CDR1 WSHSY, CDR2 SAAADI. Trimming stripped 8 bases from V and 5 bases from J, with 10 bases between. This CDR3 has 12 residues. The CDR3 nucleotides read TGCGCCAGCGGCTTGACTGACAATGAGCAGTTCTTC. The encoded protein is CASGLTDNEQFF.

Here the CDR3 reads CASSRRTSYSYNEQFF. The CDR3 nucleotides read TGTGCCAGCAGCAGACGAACTAGTTACTCCTACAATGAGCAGTTCTTC. This chain uses TRBV7-6 with TRBJ2-1; TRBD2 is a possible D gene (5 bases). The germline V gene has CDR1 SGHVS and CDR2 FNYEAQ. The V end was cut by 5 bases, the J end by 0 bases, with 14 bases between. The CDR3 is 16 amino acids.